This T cell receptor beta chain is drawn from a study of regulatory T cells in long-lasting Graves disease. Time point described: persistent/refractory GD, antithyroid drugs over 5 years with positive TRAb. Preparation of the TCR library used RNA extracted from PBMCs. iRepertoire HTBI primers and Arm-PCR of CDR3 regions built TCR beta libraries. A single record per CDR3 protein comes from TCRdb applying MiXCR to the multiplex PCR reads. The table has approximately 470,000 distinct CDR3 sequences, about a fifth seen once; the top ten hold 7.8%. In germline, CDR1 is MNHEY, CDR2 SVGEGT. This CDR3 has 14 amino acids. Between the trimmed V and J ends, which lost 0 bases and 6 bases, there was a span of 11 bases.

The chain uses TRBV6-2 or TRBV6-3 and TRBJ1-1; no definite D call. The sequencing used peripheral blood mononuclear cells (PBMCs), collected when the disease was refractory, from a patient treated with antithyroid drugs. The sequence derives from a female donor with Graves disease. This CDR3 reads CASSYSVYSPEAFF. In nucleotides, the CDR3 is TGTGCCAGCAGTTACTCGGTTTATTCGCCTGAAGCTTTCTTT.